One sample yielded the 14 T cell receptor beta chains listed below, sequenced in a study of T cells after yellow fever vaccination. Each CDR3 protein is one row after TCRdb ran MiXCR on the 5' RACE reads. The sample carries more than 300,000 distinct CDR3 sequences, about 10% recorded once. The source was CD4+ T cells sorted from PBMCs, collected 45 days after the yellow fever booster vaccination. These receptors all come from a man aged 18 to 35 who received the YFV17D yellow fever vaccine.

This clonotype was seen a handful of times. This chain joins TRBV7-2 and TRBJ2-3; no clear D. Deletions cut 5 bases from V and 4 bases from J, with 7 bases between. From germline, CDR1 is SGHTA and CDR2 FQGNSA. CDR3 length equals 12 residues. DNA for the CDR3: TGTGCCAGCAGCCCCTTGGCAGATACGCAGTATTTT. Its translation is CASSPLADTQYF.

This chain connects TRBV5-4 to TRBJ2-1; possible D gene TRBD1, 5 bases. V was clipped by 3 bases and J by 1 base, with 14 bases between them. The CDR3 sequence is 16 residues long. CDR1 is SGHNT and CDR2 is YYREEE in the germline V gene (reference sequence). The DNA of the CDR3 is TGTGCCAGCAGCTCTGGACAAAAACGGTCCTACAATGAGCAGTTCTTC. As protein: CASSSGQKRSYNEQFF.

The chain couples TRBV4-3 to TRBJ2-2; D remains ambiguous. Germline CDR1 is LGHNA and CDR2 is YSLEER. Trimming cost V 7 bases and J 4 bases, with 13 bases left between them. The CDR3 totals 14 residues. CDR3 sequence: CASTTGFTTGELFF. DNA for the CDR3: TGCGCCAGCACCACCGGGTTCACCACCGGGGAGCTGTTTTTT.

In this sample, this clonotype turned up a few times. J is TRBJ2-5 and V is TRBV10-3; D is perhaps TRBD2 (6 bases). The CDR3 is 13 residues long. Deletions cut 10 bases from V and 5 bases from J, with 17 bases between. Germline CDR1 reads ENHRY; CDR2 reads SYGVKD. The CDR3 DNA sequence: TGTGCCACACTACGGGAGTTAGAGGAGACCCAGTACTTC. Its translation is CATLRELEETQYF.

V is TRBV5-1 and J is TRBJ2-7, with 7 bases lining up with TRBD1. The V gene end was trimmed by 4 bases and the J gene end by 5 bases; junction bases not matched to a gene: 6. CDR3 length: 13 amino acids. Germline values: CDR1 SGHRS, CDR2 YFSETQ. The CDR3 loop is CASSVGQSDEQYF. In nucleotides, the CDR3 is TGCGCCAGCAGCGTGGGACAGTCTGACGAGCAGTACTTC.

This rearrangement joins TRBV6-6 to TRBJ2-1; D is ambiguous. V was trimmed by 6 bases and J by 4 bases, leaving 16 bases between them. Germline CDR1 and CDR2: MNHNY and SVGAGI (reference sequence). CDR3 length equals 15 residues. As DNA, the CDR3 is TGTGCCAGCAGCTCACTTCGCCAGCTTTACAATGAGCAGTTCTTC. This translates into CASSSLRQLYNEQFF.

This clonotype was seen a few times. This chain uses TRBV6-1 with TRBJ2-2; 7 bases are a match to TRBD2. V trimming: 7 bases; J trimming: 0 bases; junction bases outside the gene matches: 11. Germline assignment: CDR1 MNHNS and CDR2 SASEGT. The CDR3 is 17 residues long. CDR3 sequence: CASTRARGGTNTGELFF. The CDR3, as DNA: TGTGCCAGCACCCGAGCCCGCGGGGGTACGAACACCGGGGAGCTGTTTTTT.

The gene calls are TRBV6-5 and TRBJ2-3; D possibly corresponds to TRBD1 (5 bases). V was pared by 6 bases and J by 8 bases, with 12 bases between. The CDR3 runs to 12 residues. The germline V gene has CDR1 MNHEY and CDR2 SVGAGI. CDR3 in amino acids: CASSHRHGTQYF. In DNA form, the CDR3 reads TGTGCCAGCAGCCACAGGCACGGTACGCAGTATTTT.

This clonotype showed up just a few times. The chain links TRBV5-6 to TRBJ1-1; perhaps TRBD1 as D (5 bases). V was shortened by 7 bases and J by 2 bases, with 18 bases between the two germline ends. CDR3 length equals 15 residues. Looked up from germline, CDR1 is SGHDT and CDR2 is YYEEEE. CDR3 DNA: TGTGCCAGCGGATCCCCTGGGACGAGTAACACTGAAGCTTTCTTT. As protein: CASGSPGTSNTEAFF.

This clonotype has a handful of counts. The DNA for the CDR3 is TGTGCATCGGGCGGTAACACCATATATTTT. It translates to CASGGNTIYF. The chain is built from TRBV7-9 and TRBJ1-3, with D uncertain. Germline-derived CDR1 and CDR2 are SEHNR and FQNEAQ (reference sequence). This CDR3 is built from 10 residues.

The chain carries TRBV5-8 and TRBJ1-2; 9 bases align to TRBD1. The CDR3 has 15 amino acids. J lost 4 bases, V lost 2 bases, and 6 bases had no gene match. Per the germline V gene, CDR1 is SGHTS and CDR2 is YDEGEE. As DNA, the CDR3 is TGTGCCAGCAGCTTCCGGGACAGGGCCGCCTATGGCTACACCTTC. Protein product: CASSFRDRAAYGYTF. Based on the CDR3 plus reference TRBV5-8 and TRBJ1-2, the full variable domain is EAGVTQSPTHLIKTRGQQATLRCSPISGHTSVYWYQQALGLGLQFLLWYDEGEERNRGNFPPRFSGRQFPNYSSELNVNALELEDSALYLCASSFRDRAAYGYTFGSGTRLTVV.

This clonotype was recorded at least ten times. V and J are TRBV12-3 or TRBV12-4 and TRBJ1-5; TRBD1 is a possible D gene (5 bases). The CDR3 extends over 15 amino acids. V lost 3 bases, J lost 5 bases, and 14 bases lay in between. The DNA of the CDR3 is TGTGCCAGCAGTTTCCGTCTCTGGGGGGATCAGCCCCAGCATTTT. Its protein is CASSFRLWGDQPQHF.

V usage is TRBV19 and J usage is TRBJ1-6; D may be TRBD1 (5 bases). V was clipped by 6 bases and J by 10 bases, with 10 bases between them. This CDR3 spans 12 amino acids. Germline CDR1 is LNHDA and CDR2 is SQIVND (reference sequence). In DNA, the CDR3 is TGTGCCAGTAGAGGGGTGGGATCACCCCTCCACTTT. As protein: CASRGVGSPLHF.

The chain is built from TRBV7-6 and TRBJ2-7, with 15 bases lining up with TRBD2. Germline CDR1 is SGHVS and CDR2 is FNYEAQ. The CDR3 length is 16 residues. V was clipped by 5 bases and J by 3 bases; unmatched bases: 5. CDR3 region: CASSRGTSGGLYEQYF. Here the CDR3 DNA reads TGTGCCAGCAGCCGAGGGACTAGCGGGGGGCTCTACGAGCAGTACTTC.